The sequence of this TCR beta chain was determined in a study of response to subunit inactivated influenza vaccine. This clonotype was seen at least ten times. A single record per CDR3 protein comes from TCRdb applying MiXCR to the RT-PCR reads. There are approximately 730,000 distinct CDR3 sequences in the sample; roughly 13% occur only once, and 5.5% to 8% lies in the top ten. CDR3 length equals 12 residues. V lost 2 bases, J lost 4 bases, and 1 base stayed unmatched. Germline CDR1 and CDR2: DFQATT and SNEGSKA (reference sequence). Sequencing used PBMCs from blood, obtained approximately 15 days before vaccination. The chain joins TRBV20-1 to TRBJ2-7; TRBD2 agrees at 8 bases. This clonotype originated in a man aged 50 to 60 who received an inactivated influenza vaccine. CDR3 sequence reads: CSARTGGYEQYF. DNA of the CDR3: TGCAGTGCTAGAACGGGGGGGTACGAGCAGTACTTC.